Listed below are T cell receptor beta chains from one sample, sequenced in a study of cytomegalovirus exposure and HLA in healthy donors. Libraries were prepared by immunoSEQ multiplex PCR; TCRdb keeps only in-frame clonotypes and omits some of them. The sample has about 170,000 clones, and its top ten clones hold approximately 0.8%. The material sequenced was PBMCs. The receptors stem from a young woman in good health and CMV-seropositive. Both conserved end residues are part of each CDR3. Fields, in order: CDR3 DNA, CDR3 protein, V gene, D gene, J gene. D genes are given only for firm matches.

cdr3_nt: TGTGCCAGCAGTTACGCGCGGGGAATAAACACTGAAGCTTTCTTT; cdr3_aa: CASSYARGINTEAFF; v_call: TRBV6-5; d_call: -; j_call: TRBJ1-1
cdr3_nt: TGTGCCAGCAGCTTACAGGGAGCTAACTATGGCTACACCTTC; cdr3_aa: CASSLQGANYGYTF; v_call: TRBV2; d_call: -; j_call: TRBJ1-2
cdr3_nt: TGCGCCAGCAGCTTGCGAAGGGGCCCAGATACGCAGTATTTT; cdr3_aa: CASSLRRGPDTQYF; v_call: TRBV5-1; d_call: -; j_call: TRBJ2-3
cdr3_nt: TGTGCTAGTGGTTTGCCCGACTTGGGGAGAGAGACCCAGTACTTC; cdr3_aa: CASGLPDLGRETQYF; v_call: TRBV12-5; d_call: -; j_call: TRBJ2-5
cdr3_nt: TGTGCCAGCAGCCAGGGAACAGGCCGCAATCAGCCCCAGCATTTT; cdr3_aa: CASSQGTGRNQPQHF; v_call: TRBV4-2; d_call: -; j_call: TRBJ1-5
cdr3_nt: TGCGCCAGCAGCATGAACAGGGGGCAGGTGAACACTGAAGCTTTCTTT; cdr3_aa: CASSMNRGQVNTEAFF; v_call: TRBV5-1; d_call: TRBD1; j_call: TRBJ1-1
cdr3_nt: TGTGCCAGCAGCTTGGAGGGATCGAGGGCCGGGGAGCTGTTTTTT; cdr3_aa: CASSLEGSRAGELFF; v_call: TRBV5-5; d_call: -; j_call: TRBJ2-2
cdr3_nt: TGTGCCAGCAGCTTTCCTAGATACGAGCAGTACTTC; cdr3_aa: CASSFPRYEQYF; v_call: TRBV5-8; d_call: -; j_call: TRBJ2-7
cdr3_nt: TGTGCCAGCTCACCGAGGGGACAGGGAATCACTGGGGCCAACGTCCTGACTTTC; cdr3_aa: CASSPRGQGITGANVLTF; v_call: TRBV18; d_call: TRBD1; j_call: TRBJ2-6
cdr3_nt: TGTGCCAGCAGTGAAGCGTTCGGTACCGGGGAGCTGTTTTTT; cdr3_aa: CASSEAFGTGELFF; v_call: TRBV6-1; d_call: -; j_call: TRBJ2-2
cdr3_nt: TGTGCCAGCCTCCGGGACTTGAACACCGGGGAGCTGTTTTTT; cdr3_aa: CASLRDLNTGELFF; v_call: TRBV6-5; d_call: -; j_call: TRBJ2-2
cdr3_nt: TGTGCCAGTAGTGGAACACAGGGCTACGAGCAGTACTTC; cdr3_aa: CASSGTQGYEQYF; v_call: TRBV19; d_call: -; j_call: TRBJ2-7
cdr3_nt: TGTGCCAGCAGCCGGGGTGGTAATGAAAAACTGTTTTTT; cdr3_aa: CASSRGGNEKLFF; v_call: TRBV7-2; d_call: -; j_call: TRBJ1-4
cdr3_nt: TGTGCCTGGAAGCCCCCCATGAGACTAGCCTCGAACACCAGGGAGCTGTTTTTT; cdr3_aa: CAWKPPMRLASNTRELFF; v_call: TRBV30; d_call: TRBD2; j_call: TRBJ2-2
cdr3_nt: TGCGCCAGCAGCTTGGACAGAGATGAAAAACTGTTTTTT; cdr3_aa: CASSLDRDEKLFF; v_call: TRBV5-1; d_call: -; j_call: TRBJ1-4
cdr3_nt: TGTGCCAGCAGCGCCAGGGGGCTCAACTATGGCTACACCTTC; cdr3_aa: CASSARGLNYGYTF; v_call: TRBV9; d_call: TRBD1; j_call: TRBJ1-2
cdr3_nt: TGCAGCGTTAGCAAAACTAGCACAGATACGCAGTATTTT; cdr3_aa: CSVSKTSTDTQYF; v_call: TRBV29-1; d_call: -; j_call: TRBJ2-3
cdr3_nt: TGTGCCAGCAGCTTATGGGAGGGGATCGCGGGCACCGGGGAGCTGTCTTTT; cdr3_aa: CASSLWEGIAGTGELSF; v_call: TRBV7-8; d_call: TRBD2; j_call: TRBJ2-2
cdr3_nt: TGTGCCAGCAGCCTATACCCGGGGACTAGCGGGGGAGAGACCCAGTACTTC; cdr3_aa: CASSLYPGTSGGETQYF; v_call: TRBV9; d_call: TRBD2; j_call: TRBJ2-5
cdr3_nt: TGCAGCGTTGAACCCCGCCAGGGGTCGGAGACCCAGTACTTC; cdr3_aa: CSVEPRQGSETQYF; v_call: TRBV29-1; d_call: -; j_call: TRBJ2-5
cdr3_nt: TGTGCCAGCAGCCTCAGGGGGTCCTCTGGAAACACCATATATTTT; cdr3_aa: CASSLRGSSGNTIYF; v_call: TRBV4-2; d_call: TRBD1; j_call: TRBJ1-3
cdr3_nt: TGTGCCAGCAGTGATGGGCTGAAGGGGAGGAGCACTGAAGCTTTCTTT; cdr3_aa: CASSDGLKGRSTEAFF; v_call: TRBV25-1; d_call: -; j_call: TRBJ1-1